This TCR beta chain was identified in a study of cytomegalovirus exposure and HLA in healthy donors. Regarding the study as a whole: Later analysis identified some 16,000 TCR beta sequences associated with HLA alleles, using a false discovery rate threshold of 0.05. Later genetic work tied a missense DCLRE1C variant to beta-chain V and J trimming.

The CDR3 loop spans 15 amino acids. Trimming stripped 8 bases from V and 2 bases from J, with 19 bases between. Per the germline V gene, CDR1 is SGHTA and CDR2 is FQGNSA. Points on this clone: No antigen is known for it.

PCR used 60 Vbeta primers and 13 Jbeta primers. TCRdb's copy holds only in-frame clones and misses some; the assay was immunoSEQ multiplex PCR. This table holds about 200,000 clones, 86% found once. The sample comprised PBMCs. The sequence was collected from a woman aged 25 to 39 in good health and CMV-seronegative. This chain uses TRBV7-2 with TRBJ2-7, with D unclear. The CDR3 is CASSLNVQRPYEQYF. The CDR3 DNA is TGTGCCAGCTCCCTTAATGTGCAGCGACCCTACGAGCAGTACTTC.